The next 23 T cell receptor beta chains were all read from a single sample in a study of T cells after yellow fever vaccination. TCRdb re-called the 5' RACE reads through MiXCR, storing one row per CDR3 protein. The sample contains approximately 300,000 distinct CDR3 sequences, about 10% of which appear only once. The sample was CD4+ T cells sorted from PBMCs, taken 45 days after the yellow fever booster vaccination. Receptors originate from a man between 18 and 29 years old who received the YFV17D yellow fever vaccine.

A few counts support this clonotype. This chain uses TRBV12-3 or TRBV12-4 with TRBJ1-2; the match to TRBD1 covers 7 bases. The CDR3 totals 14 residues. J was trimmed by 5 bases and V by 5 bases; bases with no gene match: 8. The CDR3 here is CASSPQGVDYGYTF. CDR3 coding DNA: TGTGCCAGCAGTCCCCAGGGGGTTGATTATGGCTACACCTTC.

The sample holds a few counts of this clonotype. The CDR3 region has the DNA TGCAGCGTTGAACCGGGGGAGAAGTCCTACGAGCAGTACGTC. Protein: CSVEPGEKSYEQYV. V gene TRBV29-1 combines with J gene TRBJ2-7, with D perhaps TRBD2 (6 bases). This CDR3 contains 14 residues. The V gene lost 2 bases and the J gene lost 1 base, with 12 bases spanning the gap. Germline-derived CDR1 and CDR2 are SQVTM and ANQGSEA.

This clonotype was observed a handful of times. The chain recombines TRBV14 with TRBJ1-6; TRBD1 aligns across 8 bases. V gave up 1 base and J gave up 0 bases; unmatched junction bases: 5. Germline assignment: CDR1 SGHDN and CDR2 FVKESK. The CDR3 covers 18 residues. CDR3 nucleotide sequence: TGTGCCAGCAGCCAAGCCAGGGGGCGAAGCTCCTATAATTCACCCCTCCACTTT. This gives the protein CASSQARGRSSYNSPLHF.

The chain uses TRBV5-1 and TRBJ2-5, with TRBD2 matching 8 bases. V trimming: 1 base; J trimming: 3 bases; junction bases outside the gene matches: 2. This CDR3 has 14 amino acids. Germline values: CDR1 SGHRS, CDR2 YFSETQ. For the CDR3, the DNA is TGCGCCAGCAGCTTGCCGGGAGGGGAAGAGACCCAGTACTTC. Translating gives CASSLPGGEETQYF. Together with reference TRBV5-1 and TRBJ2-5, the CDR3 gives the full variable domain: KAGVTQTPRYLIKTRGQQVTLSCSPISGHRSVSWYQQTPGQGLQFLFEYFSETQRNKGNFPGRFSGRQFSNSRSEMNVSTLELGDSALYLCASSLPGGEETQYFGPGTRLLVL.

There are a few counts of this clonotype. CDR3 amino acids: CASSFGFADTQYF. CDR3 coding DNA: TGTGCCAGCAGTTTTGGGTTCGCAGATACGCAGTATTTT. The chain recombines TRBV12-3 or TRBV12-4 with TRBJ2-3; the D is unclear. V gave up 3 bases and J gave up 4 bases, with 8 bases separating them. This CDR3 spans 13 amino acids.

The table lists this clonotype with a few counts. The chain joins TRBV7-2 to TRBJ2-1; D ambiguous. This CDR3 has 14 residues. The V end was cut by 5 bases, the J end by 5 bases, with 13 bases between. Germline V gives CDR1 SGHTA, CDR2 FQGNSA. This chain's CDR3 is CASSKRARHNEQFF. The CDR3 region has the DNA TGTGCCAGCAGCAAACGAGCGCGCCACAATGAGCAGTTCTTC.

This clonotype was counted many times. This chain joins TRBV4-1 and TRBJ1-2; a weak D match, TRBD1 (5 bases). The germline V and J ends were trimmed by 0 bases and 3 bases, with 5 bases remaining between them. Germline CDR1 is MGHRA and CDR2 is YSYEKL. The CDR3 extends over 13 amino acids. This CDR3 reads CASSQDRDYGYTF. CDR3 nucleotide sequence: TGCGCCAGCAGCCAAGACAGGGACTATGGCTACACCTTC.

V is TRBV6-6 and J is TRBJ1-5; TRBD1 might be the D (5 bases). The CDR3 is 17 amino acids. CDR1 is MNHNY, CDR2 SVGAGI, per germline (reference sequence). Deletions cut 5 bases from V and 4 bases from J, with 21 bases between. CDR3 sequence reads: CASSGPQGALGNQPQHF. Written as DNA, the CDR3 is TGTGCCAGCAGTGGCCCCCAAGGGGCCCTGGGGAATCAGCCCCAGCATTTT.

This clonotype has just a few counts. The CDR3, as DNA: TGTGCCAGCAGCTTAGCGGAGAGGCGTGGTGAGCAGTTCTTC. Translation gives CASSLAERRGEQFF. This sequence joins TRBV7-2 and TRBJ2-1; D call uncertain. Germline V gene lookup returns CDR1 SGHTA and CDR2 FQGNSA. The germline V and J ends were trimmed by 0 bases and 9 bases, with 12 bases remaining between them. The CDR3 is made up of 14 amino acids.

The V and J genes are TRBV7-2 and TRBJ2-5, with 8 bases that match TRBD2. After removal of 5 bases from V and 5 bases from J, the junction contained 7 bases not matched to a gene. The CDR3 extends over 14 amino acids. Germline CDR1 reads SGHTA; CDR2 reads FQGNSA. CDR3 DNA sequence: TGTGCCAGCAGCATCGGACTAGCCTGGGAGACCCAGTACTTC. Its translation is CASSIGLAWETQYF.

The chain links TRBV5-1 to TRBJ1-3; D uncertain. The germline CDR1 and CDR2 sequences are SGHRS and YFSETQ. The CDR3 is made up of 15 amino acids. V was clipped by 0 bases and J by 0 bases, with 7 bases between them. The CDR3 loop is CASSLEAGSGNTIYF. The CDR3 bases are TGCGCCAGCAGCTTGGAGGCGGGCTCTGGAAACACCATATATTTT.

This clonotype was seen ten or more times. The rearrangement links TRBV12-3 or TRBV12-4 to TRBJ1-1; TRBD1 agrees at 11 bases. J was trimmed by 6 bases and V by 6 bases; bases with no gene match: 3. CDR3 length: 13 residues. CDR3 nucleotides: TGTGCCAGCAGGGGGACAGGGGGTGCTGAAGCTTTCTTT. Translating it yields CASRGTGGAEAFF.

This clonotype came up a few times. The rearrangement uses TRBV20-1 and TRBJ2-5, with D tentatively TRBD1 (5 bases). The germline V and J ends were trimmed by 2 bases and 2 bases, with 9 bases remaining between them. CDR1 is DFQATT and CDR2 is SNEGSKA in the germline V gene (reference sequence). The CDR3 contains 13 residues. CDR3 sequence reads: CSARTAGQETQYF. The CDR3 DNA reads TGCAGTGCTAGAACGGCAGGGCAAGAGACCCAGTACTTC.

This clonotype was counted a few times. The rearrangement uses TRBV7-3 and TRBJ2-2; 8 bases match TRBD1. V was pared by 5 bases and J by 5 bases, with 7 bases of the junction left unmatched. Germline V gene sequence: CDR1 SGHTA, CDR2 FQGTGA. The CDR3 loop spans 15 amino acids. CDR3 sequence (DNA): TGTGCCAGCAGCGTGGCCGGACAGGGTACCGGGGAGCTGTTTTTT. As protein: CASSVAGQGTGELFF. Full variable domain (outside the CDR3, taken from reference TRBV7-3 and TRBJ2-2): GAGVSQTPSNKVTEKGKYVELRCDPISGHTALYWYRQSLGQGPEFLIYFQGTGAADDSGLPNDRFFAVRPEGSVSTLKIQRTERGDSAVYLCASSVAGQGTGELFFGEGSRLTVL.

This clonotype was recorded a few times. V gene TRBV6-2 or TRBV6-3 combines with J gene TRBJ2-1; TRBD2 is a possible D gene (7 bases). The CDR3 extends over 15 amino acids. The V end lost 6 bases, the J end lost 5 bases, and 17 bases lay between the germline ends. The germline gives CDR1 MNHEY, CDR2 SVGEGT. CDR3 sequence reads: CASRASGGAHNEQFF. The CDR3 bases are TGTGCCAGCAGGGCATCGGGGGGCGCCCACAATGAGCAGTTCTTC.

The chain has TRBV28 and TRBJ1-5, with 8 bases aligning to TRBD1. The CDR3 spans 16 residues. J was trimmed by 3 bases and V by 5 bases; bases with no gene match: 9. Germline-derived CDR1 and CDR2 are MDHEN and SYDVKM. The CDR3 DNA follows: TGTGCCAGCAGTCTTCCCGGACAGGGCGTCAATCAGCCCCAGCATTTT. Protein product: CASSLPGQGVNQPQHF.

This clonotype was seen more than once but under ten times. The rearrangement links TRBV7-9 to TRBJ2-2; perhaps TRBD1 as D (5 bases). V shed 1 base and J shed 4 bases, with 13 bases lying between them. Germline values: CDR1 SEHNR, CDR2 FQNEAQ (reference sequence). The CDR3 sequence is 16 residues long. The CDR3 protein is CASSLGPTAGTGELFF. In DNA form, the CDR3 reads TGTGCCAGCAGCTTAGGCCCGACAGCCGGCACCGGGGAGCTGTTTTTT. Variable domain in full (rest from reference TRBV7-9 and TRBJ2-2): DTGVSQNPRHKITKRGQNVTFRCDPISEHNRLYWYRQTLGQGPEFLTYFQNEAQLEKSRLLSDRFSAERPKGSFSTLEIQRTEQGDSAMYLCASSLGPTAGTGELFFGEGSRLTVL.

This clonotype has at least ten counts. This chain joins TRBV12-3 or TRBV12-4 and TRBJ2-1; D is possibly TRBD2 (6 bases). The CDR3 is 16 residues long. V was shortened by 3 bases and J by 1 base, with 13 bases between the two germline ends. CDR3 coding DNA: TGTGCCAGCAGTTTCGGGGGTTCAAGGTCCTACAATGAGCAGTTCTTC. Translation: CASSFGGSRSYNEQFF.

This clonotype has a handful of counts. In DNA, the CDR3 is TGTGCCAGCTCACTAGCTGGGGGCTTTGATGAAAAACTGTTTTTT. Its protein is CASSLAGGFDEKLFF. V and J are TRBV18 and TRBJ1-4; tentatively, D is TRBD1 (6 bases). CDR3 length equals 15 residues. V was clipped by 4 bases and J by 6 bases, with 15 bases between them. Germline values: CDR1 KGHSH, CDR2 LQKENI.

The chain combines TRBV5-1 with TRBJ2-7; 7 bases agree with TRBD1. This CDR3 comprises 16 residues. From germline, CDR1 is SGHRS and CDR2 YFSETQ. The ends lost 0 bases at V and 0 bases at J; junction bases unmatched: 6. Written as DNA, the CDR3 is TGCGCCAGCAGCTTGGGCCGTAGGGACAGCTCCTACGAGCAGTACTTC. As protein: CASSLGRRDSSYEQYF.

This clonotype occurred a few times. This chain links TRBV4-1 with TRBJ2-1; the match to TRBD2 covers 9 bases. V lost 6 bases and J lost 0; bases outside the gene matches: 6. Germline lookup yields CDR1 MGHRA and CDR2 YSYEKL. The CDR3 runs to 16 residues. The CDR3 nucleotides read TGCGCCAGCAGGCATGGACTAGCGAGCTCCTACAATGAGCAGTTCTTC. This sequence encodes CASRHGLASSYNEQFF.

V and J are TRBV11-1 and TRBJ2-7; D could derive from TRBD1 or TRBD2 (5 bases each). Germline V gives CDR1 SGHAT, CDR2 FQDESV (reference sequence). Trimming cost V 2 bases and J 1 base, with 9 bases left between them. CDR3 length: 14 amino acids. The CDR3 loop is CASSLWGPSYEQYF. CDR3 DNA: TGTGCCAGCAGCTTATGGGGACCGTCCTACGAGCAGTACTTC.

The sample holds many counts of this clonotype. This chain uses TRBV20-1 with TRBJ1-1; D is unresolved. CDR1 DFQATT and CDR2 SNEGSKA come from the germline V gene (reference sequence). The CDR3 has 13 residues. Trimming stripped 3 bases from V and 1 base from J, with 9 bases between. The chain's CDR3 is CSARGRRNTEAFF. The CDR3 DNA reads TGCAGTGCTAGGGGTCGGCGGAACACTGAAGCTTTCTTT.